This is a list of T cell receptor beta chains from one sample in a study of blood T cell repertoires in COVID-19. The assay was immunoSEQ multiplex PCR, and TCRdb's table has in-frame clones only and misses some. The sample lists 140,000 or so clones, 80% to 90% occurring once. The sample taken for sequencing was peripheral blood. The receptors originated from a human donor with acute or convalescent COVID-19. The donor label of this sample is uncertain. CDR3s include the opening cysteine and the closing phenylalanine or tryptophan. The D gene is left open where the match is weak. The size entry is marked missing in some rows and otherwise reads once, few, many or a size class.

v_call	clone_size	d_call	j_call	cdr3_nt	cdr3_aa
TRBV18	-	-	TRBJ2-3	TGTGCCAGCTCACCCCGACTGGGGCCGACTAGCACAGATACGCAGTATTTT	CASSPRLGPTSTDTQYF
TRBV27	-	-	TRBJ1-3	TGTGCCAGCAGTTTTAGCGGGGGTTATTTTGGAAACACCATATATTTT	CASSFSGGYFGNTIYF
TRBV6-1	-	-	TRBJ1-3	TGTGCCAGCAGTGAAGGGGGGGAGGCTGGAAACACCATATATTTT	CASSEGGEAGNTIYF
TRBV19	-	-	TRBJ1-3	TGTGCCAGTAGGATCCAGGCTGGAAACACCATATATTTT	CASRIQAGNTIYF
TRBV2	-	TRBD1	TRBJ1-2	TGTGCCAGCAGTTCTACTACAAAGGGGGCTGAAGGCTACACCTTC	CASSSTTKGAEGYTF
TRBV5-1	-	-	TRBJ1-4	TGCGCCAGCAGCGGCGGAGGAGATGAAAAACTGTTTTTT	CASSGGGDEKLFF
TRBV7-7	-	TRBD1	TRBJ2-1	TGTGCTAGCAGCTTAGGCAGGGGGATTAATGAGCAGTTCTTC	CASSLGRGINEQFF
TRBV9	-	-	TRBJ2-4	TGTGCCAGCAACCCGGGAGCAGGCGACATTCAGTACTTC	CASNPGAGDIQYF
TRBV9	-	TRBD2	TRBJ2-3	TGTGCCAGCAGCGTCCAAGCGGGGGGGCACACAGATACGCAGTATTTT	CASSVQAGGHTDTQYF
TRBV3-1/TRBV3-2	-	TRBD1	TRBJ1-1	TGTGCCAGCAGCTCCCGACAGGGAAACACTGAAGCTTTCTTT	CASSSRQGNTEAFF
TRBV9	-	TRBD1	TRBJ1-1	TGTGCCAGCAGCCCCCGACAGGGAAACACTGAAGCTTTCTTT	CASSPRQGNTEAFF
TRBV28	-	-	TRBJ1-2	TGTGCCAGCAGTTCCAGGGTCTATGGCTACACCTTC	CASSSRVYGYTF
TRBV7-9	once	-	TRBJ1-2	TGTGCCAGCAGCTTGGAGGCGCGTGGCTACACCTTC	CASSLEARGYTF
TRBV5-6	-	-	TRBJ1-3	TGTGCCAGCAGCTTGTTTAGATATCTTGCCGGAAACACCATATATTTT	CASSLFRYLAGNTIYF
TRBV5-4	-	-	TRBJ1-2	TGTGCCAGCAGTCAAGGGGTTTCGAAGAACTATGGCTACACCTTC	CASSQGVSKNYGYTF
TRBV4-2	-	-	TRBJ1-1	TGTGCCAGCAGCCAAGATGGAGCGAACACTGAAGCTTTCTTT	CASSQDGANTEAFF
TRBV4-1	few	-	TRBJ2-6	TGCGCCAGCGCTGGGGGCAGCATTTACTCTGGGGCCAACGTCCTGACTTTC	CASAGGSIYSGANVLTF
TRBV6-2/TRBV6-3	-	-	TRBJ2-7	TGTGCCAGCAGTTACGGTCGGGCGGGGAGCTCCTACGAGCAGTACTTC	CASSYGRAGSSYEQYF
TRBV2	-	TRBD1	TRBJ1-1	TGTGCCAGCAGGGGGGGACAGTTGAACACTGAAGCTTTCTTT	CASRGGQLNTEAFF
TRBV28	-	TRBD2	TRBJ2-3	TGTGCCACCACCAGACTAGCGGGGGAAGATACGCAGTATTTT	CATTRLAGEDTQYF
TRBV12-5	-	TRBD2	TRBJ2-1	TGTGCTAGTGGTTCCGCGTTAGCGGGAGGGTACAATGAGCAGTTCTTC	CASGSALAGGYNEQFF
TRBV3-1/TRBV3-2	-	TRBD1	TRBJ2-7	TGTGCCAGCAGCCCCTCGGACAGGCCGTCCTACGAGCAGTACTTC	CASSPSDRPSYEQYF
TRBV19	-	TRBD2	TRBJ2-2	TGTGCCAGTAGTATCTCGAGCGGGATCAACACCGGGGAGCTGTTTTTT	CASSISSGINTGELFF
TRBV2	-	TRBD1	TRBJ2-2	TGTGCCAGTCGGCAGGGGGTCACCGGGGAGCTGTTTTTT	CASRQGVTGELFF
TRBV3-1/TRBV3-2	-	TRBD1	TRBJ1-4	TGTGCCAGCAGCCAGGGGGGGACAGGGTCTAATGAAAAACTGTTTTTT	CASSQGGTGSNEKLFF
TRBV5-1	-	TRBD2	TRBJ2-3	TGCGCCAGCAGCGGATCCTTTGCGGGAGTTGGTATAGATACGCAGTATTTT	CASSGSFAGVGIDTQYF
TRBV6-5	few	-	TRBJ2-2	TGTGCCAGCAGTTGGGGGGACACCGGGGAGCTGTTTTTT	CASSWGDTGELFF
TRBV19	-	-	TRBJ1-1	TGTGCCAGTAGGGAGGCTTTTCGGAGCACTGAAGCTTTCTTT	CASREAFRSTEAFF
TRBV5-6	-	-	TRBJ1-1	TGTGCCAGCAGCTTGAACCAGGGAAGTATGAACACTGAAGCTTTCTTT	CASSLNQGSMNTEAFF
TRBV7-8	few	-	TRBJ1-5	TGTGCCAGCAGCCCCGGTGGCGAGGGAGGTTATAGCAATCAGCCCCAGCATTTT	CASSPGGEGGYSNQPQHF
TRBV6-5	-	-	TRBJ2-7	TGTGCCAGCAGAGTAGAGGAGGGCTGGGTGGGGGAGCAGTACTTC	CASRVEEGWVGEQYF
TRBV19	-	-	TRBJ1-5	TGTGCCAGTATCGATCGCCGGGCGGGTCAGCCCCAGCATTTT	CASIDRRAGQPQHF
TRBV9	-	TRBD2	TRBJ2-2	TGTGCCAGCAGCGCCAGAACCGTGACTAGCGGGACTGACGGGGAGCTGTTTTTT	CASSARTVTSGTDGELFF
TRBV7-2	-	-	TRBJ2-1	TGTGCCAGCAGCTTGGCGCGGGGCGAGCAGTTCTTC	CASSLARGEQFF
TRBV27	once	TRBD2	TRBJ2-4	TGTGCCAGCAGTTTATCCCCCCAGACTAGCGGATTAGCCAAAAACATTCAGTACTTC	CASSLSPQTSGLAKNIQYF
TRBV18	-	-	TRBJ2-3	TGTGCCAGCTCACCATCAGCGGCGAAAATCGGTACGCAGTATTTT	CASSPSAAKIGTQYF
TRBV6-5	-	-	TRBJ1-2	TGTGCCAGCAGACGCTCGGAGGGTGGCTACACCTTC	CASRRSEGGYTF
TRBV18	-	TRBD1	TRBJ2-2	TGTGCCAGCTCAAAACCGGGACAGGCATATAATGCCGGGGAGCTGTTTTTT	CASSKPGQAYNAGELFF
TRBV10-3	-	TRBD1	TRBJ1-5	TGTGCCATCAGCGCCACAGGGGGCGTCGGTCAGCCCCAGCATTTT	CAISATGGVGQPQHF
TRBV19	few	TRBD1	TRBJ2-5	TGTGCCAGTAGTCCACCGGGACAGGGTCTAAAGACCCAGTACTTC	CASSPPGQGLKTQYF
TRBV7-2	-	TRBD1	TRBJ1-2	TGTGCCAGCAGCCCAAGACAGGGGACCTATGGCTACACCTTC	CASSPRQGTYGYTF
TRBV30	once	-	TRBJ1-5	TGTGCCTGGAGTGAAAGGGGTTTCCGAAGCAATCAGCCCCAGCATTTT	CAWSERGFRSNQPQHF
TRBV7-9	-	-	TRBJ2-7	TGTGCCAGCAGCTTAACCACCGGGACCTACGAGCAGTACTTC	CASSLTTGTYEQYF
TRBV6-5	-	-	TRBJ1-2	TGTGCCAGCAGTTACTCGAACAGCTATGGCTACACCTTC	CASSYSNSYGYTF
TRBV18	-	TRBD1	TRBJ1-1	TGTGCCAGCTCCCGGGAACAGGGGTGGACTGAAGCTTTCTTT	CASSREQGWTEAFF
TRBV2	-	-	TRBJ1-2	TGTGCCAGCAGTGAAGGGACTACTAACTATGGCTACACCTTC	CASSEGTTNYGYTF
TRBV28	-	-	TRBJ1-1	TGTGCCAGCAGCCTTGCGTTGGGGGGGGAATATAACACTGAAGCTTTCTTT	CASSLALGGEYNTEAFF
TRBV6-5	-	TRBD1	TRBJ1-2	TGTGCCAGCAGACAGGGACAGAATAACTATGGCTACACCTTC	CASRQGQNNYGYTF
TRBV30	-	-	TRBJ1-1	TGTGCCTGGAGGTTTGGTGGCACTATGAACACTGAAGCTTTCTTT	CAWRFGGTMNTEAFF
TRBV10-3	-	-	TRBJ2-1	TGTGCCATCAAGAGGGAGAATGAGCAGTTCTTC	CAIKRENEQFF
TRBV15	once	TRBD1	TRBJ1-2	TGTGCCACCAGCAATGCCCCACAGGGGAGAGATGGTGGCTACACCTTC	CATSNAPQGRDGGYTF
TRBV7-2	-	-	TRBJ2-3	TGTGCCAGCAGCTTAGTCCAAGTTCGCGGCGCCACAGATACGCAGTATTTT	CASSLVQVRGATDTQYF
TRBV18	-	TRBD1	TRBJ1-2	TGTGCCAGCTCACCGTCCCGGGACAGGAGTAAACGGTATGGCTACACCTTC	CASSPSRDRSKRYGYTF
TRBV12-3/TRBV12-4	-	-	TRBJ2-7	TGTGCCAGCAGTTTAGTCCTAACCTACGAGCAGTACTTC	CASSLVLTYEQYF
TRBV5-6	-	TRBD1	TRBJ1-5	TGTGCCAGCAGCTTGTCCGGGACAGTTAATCAGCCCCAGCATTTT	CASSLSGTVNQPQHF
TRBV5-4	-	TRBD1	TRBJ2-5	TGTGCCAGCAGCTTGTTCGGGACAGAAGAGACCCAGTACTTC	CASSLFGTEETQYF
TRBV28	-	TRBD2	TRBJ2-7	TGTGCCACCGCGGGGGGGGCCGGGTACGAGCAGTACTTC	CATAGGAGYEQYF
TRBV5-1	-	-	TRBJ1-2	TGCGCCAGCAGCTCGATTGCGGGGCCAGAAAGCTATGGCTACACCTTC	CASSSIAGPESYGYTF
TRBV9	-	-	TRBJ2-2	TGTGCCAGCAGCCCCCGCTACTCGAACACCGGGGAGCTGTTTTTT	CASSPRYSNTGELFF
TRBV5-1	-	-	TRBJ2-3	TGCGCCAGCAGCTTGGCCAGCGTCACAGATACGCAGTATTTT	CASSLASVTDTQYF